This TCR beta chain was recovered during a study of shared clonotypes between healthy human individuals. Notes on this clone: A junction boundary mismatches the germline segment, possibly from a read error.

The split of CD4+ cells yielded CD45RA+ naive and CD45RA-negative memory subsets. Sorted-subset replicate PCR reactions were performed with approximately 180 ng DNA, corresponding to roughly 30,000 T cell genomes. Libraries were prepared by immunoSEQ multiplex PCR; TCRdb keeps only in-frame clonotypes and omits some of them. The data show approximately 2,000,000 clones, 85% to 95% seen once. The CDR3 loop spans 12 amino acids. Germline loops: CDR1 SGHVS, CDR2 FQNEAQ. The gene calls are TRBV7-8 and TRBJ1-1, with D unclear. The receptor was isolated from a man between 18 and 35 years old in good health. Some clones in this sample may be carry-over from other donors' samples. The sample taken for sequencing was naive CD4+ T cells from PBMCs. Subset described: CD45RA+ positively selected. The CDR3 here is CASSLVSQAAAF. In nucleotides, the CDR3 is TGTGCCAGCAGCTTAGTGTCGCAGGCCGCCGCCTTT.